A selection of T cell receptor beta chains follows, all from one sample in a study of blood T cell repertoires in COVID-19. Only in-frame clones appear in the TCRdb table, and some are missing; sequencing was by immunoSEQ multiplex PCR. Of approximately 210,000 clones listed, 81% are singletons. What was sequenced was PBMCs or T cells enriched from blood (not recorded which). Source of these receptors: a woman aged 50 to 60 with acute COVID-19. The CDR3 runs from the conserved cysteine through the conserved F or W.

V gene	CDR3 length	J gene	CDR3 protein
TRBV18	16	TRBJ1-4	CASSPTASATNEKLFF
TRBV19	14	TRBJ2-5	CASRETGGRETQYF
TRBV27	11	TRBJ1-5	CASTINQPQHF
TRBV6-5	13	TRBJ1-2	CASRGAGGYGYTF
TRBV7-8	14	TRBJ1-1	CASSLRDRDTEAFF
TRBV28	13	TRBJ2-7	CASRDRATYEQYF
TRBV5-1	16	TRBJ2-1	CASSEGLAGALNEQFF
TRBV6-5	13	TRBJ1-6	CASRRVDNSPLHF
TRBV3-1/TRBV3-2	12	TRBJ2-2	CASTQFGGELFF
TRBV29-1	17	TRBJ2-7	CSVGRVRGPTPPREQYF
TRBV7-8	15	TRBJ2-5	CASSSTAGGRETQYF
TRBV7-6	14	TRBJ1-2	CASSLAANNYGYTF
TRBV4-1	16	TRBJ2-7	CASSQDHPVGVYEQYF
TRBV19	14	TRBJ2-5	CASSRTSMAETQYF
TRBV19	15	TRBJ2-3	CASSLAGGRTDTQYF
TRBV5-5	15	TRBJ1-2	CASVLSLVLGRGYTF
TRBV6-5	13	TRBJ1-1	CASRDSSNTEAFF
TRBV5-8	13	TRBJ1-2	CASSFRAGIGYTF
TRBV29-1	14	TRBJ1-1	CSAGSGQIYTEAFF
TRBV6-2/TRBV6-3	15	TRBJ2-6	CASSSSTSGANVLTF
TRBV7-9	15	TRBJ2-5	CASSLPATTQETQYF
TRBV25-1	12	TRBJ1-5	CASSTGLQPQHF
TRBV6-5	14	TRBJ2-5	CASTLRLVTETQYF
TRBV11-2	14	TRBJ1-4	CASSLTGTNEKLFF
TRBV4-3	16	TRBJ2-1	CASSPLLAGGRNEQFF
TRBV7-9	13	TRBJ1-1	CASRPTAGTEAFF
TRBV7-2	14	TRBJ2-3	CASSRGAMGGTQYF
TRBV28	15	TRBJ2-7	CASSDPTGRSYEQYF
TRBV25-1	14	TRBJ2-1	CASSEWGLRDEQFF
TRBV5-1	17	TRBJ1-3	CASSLGGTADSGNTIYF
TRBV4-1	16	TRBJ2-5	CASSRWAAGGPETQYF
TRBV19	12	TRBJ1-6	CASSRGDSPLHF
TRBV1	16	TRBJ2-2	CTSSPPLRGHDGELFF